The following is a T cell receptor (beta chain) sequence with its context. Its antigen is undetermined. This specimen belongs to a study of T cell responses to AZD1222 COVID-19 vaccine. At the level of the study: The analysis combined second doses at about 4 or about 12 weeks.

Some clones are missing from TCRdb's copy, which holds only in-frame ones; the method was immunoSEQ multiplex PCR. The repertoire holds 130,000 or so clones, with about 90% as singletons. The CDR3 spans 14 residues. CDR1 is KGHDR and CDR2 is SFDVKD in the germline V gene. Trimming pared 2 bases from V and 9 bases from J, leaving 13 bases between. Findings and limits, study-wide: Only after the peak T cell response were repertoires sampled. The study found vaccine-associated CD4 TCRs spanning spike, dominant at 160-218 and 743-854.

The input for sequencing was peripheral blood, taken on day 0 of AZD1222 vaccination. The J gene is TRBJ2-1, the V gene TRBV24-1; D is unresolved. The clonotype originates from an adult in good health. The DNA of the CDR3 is TGTGCCACCAGTGATTCCCCGGCGGTGGGTGAGCAGTTCTTC. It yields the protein CATSDSPAVGEQFF.